The present entry profiles one T cell receptor (beta chain) with its context. Antigen: not known. Using immunoSEQ multiplex PCR, the repertoire was profiled, and TCRdb retains in-frame clones only, with some absent. The sample includes some 170,000 clones, approximately 94% of them seen just once. This record belongs to a study of T cell responses to AZD1222 COVID-19 vaccine. The length of the CDR3 is 14 residues. Per germline, CDR1 MDHEN and CDR2 SYDVKM. V was cut by 4 bases and J by 3 bases, with 13 bases left in between. Whole-study findings and limits: Donors skewed white British and female; clonal diversity was possibly underestimated. Within unmutated variant regions lay the reported targets of nearly half of spike-specific TCRs. Repertoire collection took place solely once the T cell response had peaked. Distributed over spike, vaccine-associated CD4 TCRs predominated at 160-218 and 743-854.

The sample was peripheral blood, taken on day 0 of AZD1222 vaccination. This chain links TRBV28 with TRBJ2-7; D perhaps matches TRBD2 (6 bases). The source of this sequence is an adult in good health. The CDR3 nucleotides are TGTGCCAGCAGTTCCGGGACTCTCGGCTACGAGCAGTACTTC. Its protein product is CASSSGTLGYEQYF.